This record concerns one T cell receptor (beta chain) sequence. Its antigen is undetermined. Samples each had at least 6 micrograms of total RNA extracted. It was with a sample-barcoded 5' primer and a J-beta primer mix that a second PCR of about 6 to 12 cycles was run. TCRdb processed the 5' RACE reads anew with MiXCR; each CDR3 protein has one entry. The table shows nearly 1 million distinct CDR3 sequences, with roughly 50% occurring only once. The data derive from a study of blood T cells in healthy people across ages. Study-level points and caveats: More naive CD4+ cells and higher diversity marked long-lived donors relative to aged donors.

Per the germline V gene, CDR1 is MNHNS and CDR2 is SASEGT. This CDR3 is built from 14 residues. Between the trimmed V and J ends, which lost 5 bases and 6 bases, there was a span of 14 bases. The rearrangement joins TRBV6-1 to TRBJ2-1; D not resolved. This receptor was identified in a woman aged 55-69 years in good health. Source material: blood. This chain's CDR3 is CASSSPRVGNEQFF. CDR3 DNA: TGTGCCAGCAGTTCCCCAAGGGTCGGCAATGAGCAGTTCTTC.